The source of this T cell receptor beta chain is a study of cytomegalovirus exposure and HLA in healthy donors. Turning to the study itself: Inside one of the first data releases sat 85 million or so unique TCRs taken from HLA-typed donors. Study-wide results and limits: The authors confirmed in vitro that a few CMV-associated chains were specific for CMV antigens. The study recorded 164 TCR beta chains that were cytomegalovirus-associated.

Germline loops: CDR1 SEHNR, CDR2 FQNEAQ (reference sequence). The V end was cut by 5 bases, the J end by 3 bases, with 11 bases between. This CDR3 is built from 14 residues. In its sample, this clone was seen a few times. Its antigen is as yet unknown. The PCR ran on 60 Vbeta and 13 Jbeta primers. Method: immunoSEQ multiplex PCR; TCRdb's copy keeps in-frame clones and lacks some. The table has 100,000 or so clones, about three quarters seen once. J is TRBJ1-5 and V is TRBV7-9; D possibly corresponds to TRBD1 (5 bases). Specimen: PBMCs. This sequence was found in a man aged 35-49 years in good health and CMV-seronegative. The CDR3 reads CASSRGGANQPQHF. The CDR3 nucleotides read TGTGCCAGCAGCCGCGGGGGTGCCAATCAGCCCCAGCATTTT.